This TCR beta chain was obtained from a study of vaccination and CD4 T cells after COVID-19. Oncomine TCR Beta short-read sequencing was applied to DNA from cultured CD4+ T cells. Via MiXCR, TCRdb re-called the PCR reads, giving one row per CDR3 protein. The data hold 15,000 to 20,000 distinct CDR3 sequences, with just over 55% observed a single time. Treatment: roughly 10-day PBMC culture with coronavirus spike peptide pools or control peptides (ViraFEST assay). Wells contained under 2.5 million PBMCs each, and these were cultured with about 9.9 IU/ml IL-2 and 9 to 10 ug/ml peptide pools. In the case of this clonotype: The antigen is not known. At one boundary the junction diverges from the germline segment, which might be a read error.

Germline V gene lookup returns CDR1 MDHEN and CDR2 SYDVKM. The CDR3 contains 15 residues. This chain joins TRBV28 and TRBJ2-5, with 8 bases aligning to TRBD1. This clonotype originated in a human donor who had recovered from COVID-19. Sequencing used CD4+ T cells from blood, cultured in vitro. This chain's CDR3 is CASSPMDRVQGTQYF. The CDR3 DNA sequence: TGTGCCAGCAGTCCAATGGACAGGGTCCAAGGGACCCAGTACTTC.